What follows describes a single T cell receptor beta chain. Via MiXCR, TCRdb re-called the RT-PCR reads, giving one row per CDR3 protein. The sample includes about 110,000 distinct CDR3 sequences, 35% to 45% of them seen just once. The data originate from a study of patients and donors after allogeneic stem cell transplantation. V lost 6 bases and J lost 3, with 15 bases in between. The CDR3 has 13 residues. Germline V gene data show CDR1 as SQVTM and CDR2 as ANQGSEA. The sequence was obtained from a human donor who was either an allogeneic HSCT recipient or a stem cell or donor lymphocyte infusion donor (not recorded which). It is not recorded whose cells these are; they may come from a transplant donor. The chain combines TRBV29-1 with TRBJ2-7; a possible D gene is TRBD2 (6 bases). The sequenced sample consisted of blood, either unsorted or a sorted T cell fraction (not recorded which). In DNA form, the CDR3 reads TGCAGCGTAGCTAGAGGGACTTTCTACGAGCAGTACTTC. Translated, it gives CSVARGTFYEQYF.